This entry describes one TCR beta chain. The antigen it binds to is not known. The input lacks base qualities; no much larger clone sits a single base away. The sample originates from a study of CD8 T cells in Susac syndrome (dated by TCRdb to between 2018 and 2020). With regard to the full study: Repertoire sequencing was used to test whether CD8+ T cell activation and differentiation in Susac syndrome was antigen driven. What the research found in general, with its limitations: The number of individuals in the TCR sequencing and HLA analysis was recognized as being relatively small.

RNA was extracted with the RNeasy kit and about 0.5 to 1 ug was reverse transcribed using random hexamers. The immunoSEQ multiplex PCR assay, covering 54 Vbeta and 13 Jbeta segments, was used to amplify TCR beta CDR3 regions. PCR amplification bias was corrected by using a synthetic template baseline for primer optimization and computational correction. In the source study's methods: Reads were annotated to V, D and J genes according to IMGT and were analyzed with immunoSEQ Analyzer, with only productive sequences retained. Clonality was computed as one minus Shannon entropy normalized by log2 of the number of productive unique sequences. Public and private clones were assessed among the 100 most prevalent clones of each patient and control. A clone was defined as Susac-specific if it was absent from the healthy and MS cohorts, from over 1,000 published viral clones and from other ImmuneACCESS disease sequences. TCRdb reprocessed the public reads (quality trimming at Q25 with fastp, clone calling with MiXCR) and kept in-frame beta chains. Every entry covers one CDR3 protein and lists the most common genes and DNA from its rows. These V and J calls originate from TCRdb's pipeline instead of the authors' own analysis. The sample table records 140,000 to 150,000 distinct CDR3 sequences; roughly 95% of these occur just once. The top ten constitute about 0.11% of the sample.

Peripheral blood CD8+ and CD4+ T cells from healthy donors, Susac syndrome patients and multiple sclerosis patients were profiled using high-throughput TCR beta sequencing. Multiple sclerosis controls were treatment-naive patients with stable or active relapsing-remitting disease fulfilling revised McDonald criteria. CD8+ TEMRA cells were enriched by FACS, while bulk CD8+ and CD4+ T cells were purified by magnetic negative isolation. Blood was collected in EDTA tubes and processed within 24 hours, with PBMCs isolated through density gradient centrifugation. PBMCs destined for TCR sequencing were cryopreserved in liquid nitrogen and later thawed in a 37 °C water bath. Purity of sorted or isolated CD4+, CD8+ and CD8+ TEMRA cells was at least 90%. Looking up the germline V gene (reference sequence) yields CDR1 MNHEY and CDR2 SMNVEV. Taken from cysteine to phenylalanine, the CDR3 has 16 residues. Solely the CDR3 DNA is kept, with 48 bases framed from the first base. V is pared back by 0 bases and J by 3 bases, with 14 bases lying between the germline termini.

The sequenced sample consisted of CD4+ T cells from PBMCs. Recombination connected TRBV27 to TRBJ1-2; no confident D gene assignment can be made. The clonotype originates from a human donor with multiple sclerosis. The CDR3 has the sequence CASSLSKVQDYYGYTF. The nucleotides read TGTGCCAGCAGTTTATCCAAGGTTCAAGATTACTATGGCTACACCTTC.